This T cell receptor (beta chain) was sequenced during a study of tumor and adjacent non-tumor tissue in lung cancer. This sample's RNA came from whole unsorted tissue. Findings and caveats of the study: Top 100 clones took a larger repertoire share in normal lung.

Germline-derived CDR1 and CDR2 are MGHRA and YSYEKL. The ends were cut back, 1 base at V and 3 bases at J, with 6 bases in the middle. CDR3 length equals 13 residues. This clonotype was observed a few times. Its antigen is not identified. TCRbeta libraries were built with three rounds of nested PCR, modified from ARM-PCR. TCRdb itself ran the multiplex PCR reads through MiXCR, one entry per CDR3 protein. The sample carries 200,000 to 250,000 distinct CDR3 sequences, around 70% recorded once. The sequence derives from a man aged 60-69 years with non-small cell lung cancer. The chain employs TRBV4-1 and TRBJ1-2, with D uncertain. The sequencing input was lung tumor tissue. The CDR3 sequence: CASSQARYYGYTF. The CDR3 nucleotides are TGCGCCAGCAGCCAAGCCAGGTACTATGGCTACACCTTC.